This TCR beta chain was sequenced during a study of blood T cell repertoires in COVID-19. Regarding this clone: Other DNA sequences of this sample code for an identical CDR3.

The CDR3 is made up of 15 amino acids. CDR1 and CDR2 from the germline V gene are MDHEN and SYDVKM. Between the trimmed V and J ends, which lost 3 bases and 5 bases, there was a span of 11 bases. Assay used: immunoSEQ multiplex PCR; TCRdb lists only in-frame clones, some missing. The table lists 250,000 or so clones, about 90% of them singletons. J is TRBJ1-6 and V is TRBV28, with D perhaps TRBD1 (6 bases). This sequence was found in a man aged 30-40 years with COVID-19, enrolled during active disease. The material sequenced was peripheral blood. The CDR3 here is CASSLGQGHNSPLHF. CDR3 DNA: TGTGCCAGCAGTTTGGGGCAGGGGCATAATTCACCCCTCCACTTT.